This T cell receptor (beta chain) was documented in a study of human T cells and chemical hapten exposure (dated by TCRdb to the early 2020s). A note on the overall study: For sensitization, 2% DPC in acetone was applied to a 2 cm by 2 cm area of upper inner arm skin. Patients additionally received weekly therapeutic DPC doses to the scalp throughout the approximately 24-week study period. Patch testing was performed on the upper back with Finn chambers containing 0.01% DPC, and the patch tests were scored after 6 days according to International Contact Dermatitis Research Group standards. Alopecia areata with under or over 50% scalp involvement, alopecia totalis and alopecia universalis were represented in the patient cohort, which was mostly female. Libraries were pooled for sequencing, and variation in per-sample TCR yields was attributed mainly to small differences in library volumes within the pool. Peripheral blood TCR repertoire changes were tracked in vivo in alopecia patients during primary and secondary sensitization to the hapten diphenylcyclopropenone (DPC). Patient blood was sampled pre-sensitization (week 0) and at 2, 6 and about 24 weeks after DPC sensitization. For TCR sequencing, blood came from twenty-nine alopecia patients at anywhere from one to four time points (pre-sensitization, 2, 6 and 24 weeks). Findings and caveats that apply to the study as a whole: All patients had alopecia, a presumed autoimmune disease, so their immune response might differ from that of healthy individuals. Patch test score was positively correlated with the number of PT1 expanded TCRs, with significance at thresholds 8, 16 and 32 but not at 4. DPC sensitization did not change how many TCRs were above 1 in 1000 frequency, and no evidence was found of alterations in global repertoire structure. Expanded TCRs formed significantly more large CDR3 similarity clusters than pre-sensitization or healthy control sets, consistent with antigen-driven responses. After repeated subsampling, changes were observed in the strength of the expansion versus patch-test correlation and in the threshold at which the correlation became significant.

Library preparation employed RACE. Data came from a NextSeq 500. Library preparation attached unique molecular identifiers to individual cDNA molecules for quantitative, reproducible TCR counting. Each blood RNA sample was used to sequence both TCR alpha and TCR beta chains. The published analysis was carried out like this. Samples had a median of 95,638 TCRs, with a range from roughly 23,224 to 750,000. The Decombinator software suite was used to annotate V, J and CDR3 in the TCR reads. Every sample was subsampled to the same number of TCRs (28,000) for the PS versus PT1 abundance plots. TCRs were defined as expanded if absent before sensitization and observed at least eight times at the 2-week time point. TCRdb trimmed public reads at Q25 via fastp, called clones via MiXCR and kept in-frame beta chains. Every entry covers one CDR3 protein and lists the most common genes and DNA from its rows. These V and J calls originate from TCRdb's pipeline instead of the authors' own analysis. This sample holds about 290,000 distinct CDR3 sequences; almost 8% were observed only once. The leading ten clones occupy approximately 1.2% of the sample.

Based on the germline V gene, the CDR1 and CDR2 sequences are MGHRA and YSYEKL. V was cut back by 4 bases and J by 4 bases, leaving a gap of 14 bases between them. There are 15 amino acids in the CDR3, from cysteine to phenylalanine inclusive. The read is trimmed to its CDR3 DNA, 45 bases read in frame from base 1. This clonotype was observed a handful of times. Its antigen target is currently unknown. The sample holds no much larger clone one base away, and base qualities are not on file. The sample's time point, from its label and the paper: pre-sensitization, week 0. The treatment or condition tag for this specimen amounts to: therapeutic diphenylcyclopropenone sensitization with weekly scalp DPC. At every patch-test visit, the blood draw took place before the patch test was put on. Eligible patients were aged 18 to 70, diagnosed with alopecia, deemed suitable for DPC therapy, and excluded if pregnant. Total RNA was extracted from unfractionated whole blood that had been collected in Tempus Blood RNA tubes.

The chain couples TRBV4-1 to TRBJ2-1; the D gene is perhaps TRBD1 or TRBD2, as each covers 5 bases. The clonotype originates from a man aged 18 to 30 with alopecia areata. Some clones in this sample may be carry-over from other donors' samples. Sequences were derived from whole blood, sampled in connection with sensitization to the hapten diphenylcyclopropenone (DPC). The sequenced DNA: TGCGCCAGCAGCCGACCGGGACCAGCTTACAATGAGCAGTTCTTC. Its translation reads: CASSRPGPAYNEQFF.